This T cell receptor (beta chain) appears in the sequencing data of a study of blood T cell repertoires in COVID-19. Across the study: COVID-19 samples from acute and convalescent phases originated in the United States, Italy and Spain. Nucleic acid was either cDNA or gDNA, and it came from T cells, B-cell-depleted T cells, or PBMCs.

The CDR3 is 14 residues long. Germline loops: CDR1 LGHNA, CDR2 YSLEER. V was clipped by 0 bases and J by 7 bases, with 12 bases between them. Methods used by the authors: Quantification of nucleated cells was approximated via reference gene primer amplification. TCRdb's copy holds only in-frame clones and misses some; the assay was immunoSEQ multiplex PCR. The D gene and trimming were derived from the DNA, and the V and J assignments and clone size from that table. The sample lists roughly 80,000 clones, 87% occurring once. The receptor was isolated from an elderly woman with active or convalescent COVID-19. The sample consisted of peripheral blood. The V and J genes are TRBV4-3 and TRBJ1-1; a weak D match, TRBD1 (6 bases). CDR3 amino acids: CASSQDYRANEAFF. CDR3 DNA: TGCGCCAGCAGCCAAGACTACAGGGCAAATGAAGCTTTCTTT.